The 27 T cell receptor beta chains given below trace back to one sample, sequenced in a study of CD8+ T cells in alopecia areata (dated by TCRdb to 2016 to 2018). This specimen's time point label, interpreted: 24 weeks on oral tofacitinib. Sample treatment or condition, as interpreted from the label and publication: oral pan-JAK inhibitor, 5-10 mg twice daily. The library was made by the immunoSEQ multiplex PCR assay. RNA was extracted from all samples and reverse transcribed into cDNA, which served as template for TCR sequencing. Sourced from immuneACCESS, this table was stored by TCRdb with only in-frame sequences that have V and J called. A share of the clones is absent; for the studies checked, an unresolved V gene accounts for under half, and the remainder has no known explanation. The sample records some 200,000 clones, roughly 50% of which are singletons. The ten largest make up roughly 5% of the sample.

Sequences were derived from CD4+ T cells sorted from blood, sampled at week 24, from a patient treated with tofacitinib. Every receptor here comes from a human donor with alopecia areata.

This chain connects TRBV20-1 to TRBJ1-1; D might be TRBD1 (5 bases). The V end was cut by 6 bases, the J end by 11 bases, with 13 bases between. From germline, CDR1 is DFQATT and CDR2 SNEGSKA (reference sequence). The CDR3 consists of 10 residues. CDR3 DNA: TGCAGTGCCGGGACTGGAAGGGCTTTCTTT. Amino acids: CSAGTGRAFF.

This rearrangement joins TRBV29-1 to TRBJ2-3; D is perhaps TRBD2 (6 bases). The CDR3 is made up of 12 amino acids. In germline, CDR1 is SQVTM, CDR2 ANQGSEA. V lost 3 bases and J 4 bases, leaving 8 bases between the germline ends. The CDR3 DNA sequence: TGCAGCGTTGAGGAGGGGTCAGATACGCAGTATTTT. Its translation: CSVEEGSDTQYF.

This chain links TRBV18 with TRBJ2-1; 9 bases agree with TRBD1. The germline V gene has CDR1 KGHSH and CDR2 LQKENI. This CDR3 region has 16 residues. With V trimmed by 2 bases and J by 9 bases, 11 bases remained unmatched. In DNA form, the CDR3 reads TGTGCCAGCTCACCAAGGACAGGGGACACCTTTGGTGAGCAGTTCTTC. This encodes CASSPRTGDTFGEQFF.

The rearrangement uses TRBV9 and TRBJ1-1; D ambiguous. The V and J ends lost 0 bases and 6 bases respectively, with 9 bases between them. The CDR3 is made up of 13 amino acids. The germline gives CDR1 SGDLS, CDR2 YYNGEE. The CDR3 here is CASSVESGAEAFF. The CDR3 nucleotides read TGTGCCAGCAGCGTAGAGTCTGGCGCTGAAGCTTTCTTT.

This sequence joins TRBV29-1 and TRBJ1-1; D unclear. The CDR3 loop spans 12 amino acids. The ends were cut back, 3 bases at V and 1 base at J, with 6 bases in the middle. Germline V gene lookup returns CDR1 SQVTM and CDR2 ANQGSEA. The CDR3: CSVDGANTEAFF. CDR3 nucleotide sequence: TGCAGCGTTGACGGAGCGAACACTGAAGCTTTCTTT. Full variable domain (remainder filled in from reference TRBV29-1 and TRBJ1-1): SAVISQKPSRDICQRGTSLTIQCQVDSQVTMMFWYRQQPGQSLTLIATANQGSEATYESGFVIDKFPISRPNLTFSTLTVSNMSPEDSSIYLCSVDGANTEAFFGQGTRLTVV.

V usage is TRBV18 and J usage is TRBJ2-3, with D uncertain. V dropped 4 bases and J dropped 2 bases, with 13 bases sitting between them. The germline gives CDR1 KGHSH, CDR2 LQKENI. CDR3 length equals 15 residues. Here the CDR3 DNA reads TGTGCCAGCTCACAAAACGCGGAGACCACAGATACGCAGTATTTT. It is translated as CASSQNAETTDTQYF.

V is TRBV5-1 and J is TRBJ2-7, with a tentative D call TRBD2 (5 bases). CDR1 and CDR2 (germline): SGHRS, YFSETQ. The CDR3 length is 14 residues. V gave up 4 bases and J gave up 2 bases, with 13 bases separating them. CDR3 nucleotides: TGCGCCAGCAGCACCGACGGGATAACCTACGAGCAGTACTTC. Translation gives CASSTDGITYEQYF.

The table lists this clone with a few counts. DNA for the CDR3: TGCGCCAGCAGCTTGGCTCCATCCAGCTATGGAAACACCATATATTTT. Protein product: CASSLAPSSYGNTIYF. The J gene is TRBJ1-3, the V gene TRBV5-1; D is undetermined. CDR1 is SGHRS, CDR2 YFSETQ, per germline. V dropped 0 bases and J dropped 3 bases, with 13 bases sitting between them. This CDR3 has 16 residues.

J is TRBJ1-1 and V is TRBV5-6; 9 bases agree with TRBD1. After removal of 4 bases from V and 3 bases from J, the junction contained 7 bases not matched to a gene. The length of the CDR3 is 15 residues. The germline gives CDR1 SGHDT, CDR2 YYEEEE. CDR3 amino acids: CASSARRTGDTEAFF. The CDR3 nucleotides read TGTGCCAGCAGCGCTAGACGGACAGGGGACACTGAAGCTTTCTTT.

The chain uses TRBV12-5 and TRBJ1-1; tentative D call: TRBD1 (6 bases). The germline V gene encodes CDR1 LGHNT and CDR2 FRNRAP. Trimming removed 4 bases at V and 12 bases at J, with 15 bases between. This CDR3 spans 12 amino acids. For the CDR3, the DNA is TGTGCTAGTGGTTCGAGACAGGTTCCATCTTTCTTT. Amino acid sequence: CASGSRQVPSFF.

This clone showed up just a few times. The chain has TRBV6-5 and TRBJ1-5, with 8 bases identical to TRBD1. This CDR3 comprises 15 residues. CDR1 and CDR2 (germline): MNHEY, SVGAGI. The J segment lost 4 bases and the V segment lost 6 bases, leaving 8 bases of the junction unmatched. The DNA of the CDR3 is TGTGCCAGCAGACCTGGACAGGGTGGGAATCAGCCCCAGCATTTT. It is translated as CASRPGQGGNQPQHF.

This clone has more than one count but fewer than ten. V gene TRBV29-1 combines with J gene TRBJ2-5; no clear D gene. In germline, CDR1 is SQVTM, CDR2 ANQGSEA. The V end lost 7 bases, the J end lost 5 bases, and 8 bases lay between the germline ends. CDR3 length equals 10 residues. The CDR3 region is CSAGHETQYF. The CDR3, as DNA: TGCAGCGCTGGCCACGAGACCCAGTACTTC.

The CDR3 nucleotides are TGTGCCACCTCTAGCGGGGGGGCGGTTGAGCAGTTCTTC. This gives the protein CATSSGGAVEQFF. The chain has TRBV4-2 and TRBJ2-1, with 12 bases matching TRBD2. The CDR3 length is 13 residues. Trimming at V came to 10 bases and at J to 9 bases, leaving 7 bases not matched to a gene. Germline V gene lookup returns CDR1 LGHNA and CDR2 YNFKEQ.

This clone occurred a few times. The rearrangement joins TRBV5-1 to TRBJ2-5; D might be TRBD1 (7 bases). Germline CDR1 is SGHRS and CDR2 is YFSETQ. This CDR3 region has 15 residues. V shed 2 bases and J shed 2 bases, with 13 bases lying between them. The CDR3 bases are TGCGCCAGCAGCTTAGCGACAGGGACTCAAGAGACCCAGTACTTC. It specifies CASSLATGTQETQYF.

This clone was detected once. The chain joins TRBV9 to TRBJ2-5, with TRBD2 matching 13 bases. Germline V CDR1 and CDR2: SGDLS, YYNGEE. V was clipped by 1 base and J by 4 bases; unmatched bases: 7. The CDR3 contains 17 residues. The CDR3 DNA follows: TGTGCCAGCAGCGTAACTAGCGGGAGGGCCTCGGGAGAGACCCAGTACTTC. Translating it yields CASSVTSGRASGETQYF.

V usage is TRBV5-1 and J usage is TRBJ2-1, with a weak D call TRBD2 (5 bases). The CDR3 runs to 14 residues. The V end was cut by 3 bases, the J end by 4 bases, with 11 bases between. CDR1 and CDR2 from the germline V gene are SGHRS and YFSETQ. CDR3 nucleotide sequence: TGCGCCAGCAGCTCCCCCGGGGAGTACAATGAGCAGTTCTTC. Translation gives CASSSPGEYNEQFF.

The V call is TRBV29-1, the J call TRBJ2-3; TRBD2 aligns across 11 bases. Germline CDR1 and CDR2: SQVTM and ANQGSEA. J was trimmed by 0 bases and V by 7 bases; bases with no gene match: 9. The CDR3 consists of 16 residues. The CDR3 loop is CSADGTSGASTDTQYF. The CDR3 nucleotides are TGCAGCGCCGACGGGACTAGCGGCGCCAGCACAGATACGCAGTATTTT.

This sequence joins TRBV7-2 and TRBJ1-6, with 7 bases identical to TRBD1. With V trimmed by 2 bases and J by 8 bases, 6 bases remained unmatched. The CDR3 length is 15 residues. Germline loops: CDR1 SGHTA, CDR2 FQGNSA. CDR3 residues: CASSLLGQSYSPLHF. As DNA, the CDR3 is TGTGCCAGCAGCTTATTGGGACAGAGTTATTCACCCCTCCACTTT.

There are a few counts of this clone. The chain employs TRBV7-2 and TRBJ2-1; perhaps D is TRBD1 or TRBD2 (5 bases each). The CDR3 contains 14 residues. Looked up from germline, CDR1 is SGHTA and CDR2 is FQGNSA. V was cut by 7 bases and J by 8 bases, with 18 bases left in between. The CDR3 reads CASTLGVGYHEQFF. In nucleotides, the CDR3 is TGTGCCAGCACTTTGGGGGTAGGTTACCATGAGCAGTTCTTC. Using reference TRBV7-2 and TRBJ2-1 for the parts outside the CDR3, the full variable domain is GAGVSQSPSNKVTEKGKDVELRCDPISGHTALYWYRQSLGQGLEFLIYFQGNSAPDKSGLPSDRFSAERTGGSVSTLTIQRTQQEDSAVYLCASTLGVGYHEQFFGPGTRLTVL.

The chain employs TRBV7-2 and TRBJ2-3, with D uncertain. The CDR3 sequence is 13 residues long. From germline, CDR1 is SGHTA and CDR2 FQGNSA. Between the trimmed V and J ends, which lost 0 bases and 4 bases, there was a span of 5 bases. CDR3 amino acids: CASSLALADTQYF. DNA for the CDR3: TGTGCCAGCAGCTTAGCTCTCGCAGATACGCAGTATTTT.

This clone was seen a few times. CDR3 coding DNA: TGTGCCAGCAGCCCCGGACAGGGGGTGAACACCGGGGAGCTGTTTTTT. It encodes CASSPGQGVNTGELFF. V usage is TRBV5-4 and J usage is TRBJ2-2; 10 nucleotides align to TRBD1. CDR1 is SGHNT, CDR2 YYREEE, per germline (reference sequence). V lost 4 bases to trimming and J lost 1 base; unmatched junction nucleotides: 4. This CDR3 has 16 residues.

This chain connects TRBV2 to TRBJ2-7; D unclear. CDR1 and CDR2 from the germline V gene are SNHLY and FYNNEI. The CDR3 consists of 13 residues. Trimming pared 8 bases from V and 5 bases from J, leaving 16 bases between. CDR3 DNA: TGTGCCAGCGAGCTGAGCTTCGCACACGAGCAGTACTTC. The encoded protein is CASELSFAHEQYF.

This clone is a singleton in its sample. This chain uses TRBV6-6 with TRBJ2-3; D is perhaps TRBD1 (6 bases). V lost 0 bases to trimming and J lost 2 bases, with 9 bases between them. This CDR3 comprises 15 residues. From germline, CDR1 is MNHNY and CDR2 SVGAGI (reference sequence). The CDR3 is CASSYSRGVTDTQYF. The CDR3 DNA is TGTGCCAGCAGTTACTCCAGGGGAGTCACAGATACGCAGTATTTT.

This chain uses TRBV2 with TRBJ1-5; tentative D call: TRBD1 (6 bases). The germline V and J ends were trimmed by 6 bases and 5 bases, with 11 bases remaining between them. CDR1 is SNHLY, CDR2 FYNNEI, per germline. CDR3 size: 13 residues. CDR3 region: CASRTDSHQPQHF. The CDR3 region has the DNA TGTGCCAGCAGAACGGACAGTCATCAGCCCCAGCATTTT.

This chain links TRBV10-3 with TRBJ2-7; 8 bases fit TRBD1. The CDR3 has 15 residues. V shed 0 bases, J shed 1 base, and the junction held 2 bases outside the gene matches. The germline V gene has CDR1 ENHRY and CDR2 SYGVKD. CDR3 nucleotides: TGTGCCATCAGTGAGTCAGGACAGGGTTCCTACGAGCAGTACTTC. Amino acid sequence: CAISESGQGSYEQYF.

This clone was seen more than once but under ten times. This sample also contains other DNA sequences that code for the same CDR3. The chain has TRBV29-1 and TRBJ1-2, with D hard to call. Germline V gene lookup returns CDR1 SQVTM and CDR2 ANQGSEA. The V and J ends lost 3 bases and 6 bases respectively, with 5 bases between them. The CDR3 extends over 10 amino acids. The CDR3 loop is CSVDRHGYTF. The CDR3 nucleotides read TGCAGCGTTGACAGGCATGGCTACACCTTC. Together with reference TRBV29-1 and TRBJ1-2, the CDR3 gives the full variable domain: SAVISQKPSRDICQRGTSLTIQCQVDSQVTMMFWYRQQPGQSLTLIATANQGSEATYESGFVIDKFPISRPNLTFSTLTVSNMSPEDSSIYLCSVDRHGYTFGSGTRLTVV.

This clone was observed a handful of times. V usage is TRBV27 and J usage is TRBJ1-1; D possibly corresponds to TRBD1 (6 bases). V dropped 6 bases and J dropped 2 bases, with 13 bases sitting between them. The CDR3 sequence is 14 residues long. The germline V gene has CDR1 MNHEY and CDR2 SMNVEV (reference sequence). The CDR3 DNA is TGTGCCAGCAGACCAGCAGGGGTTAACACTGAAGCTTTCTTT. It is translated as CASRPAGVNTEAFF.